The rows below give T cell receptor beta chains drawn from one sample of a study of T cell repertoires in MIS-A myocarditis. TCRdb's copy holds only in-frame clones and misses some; the assay was immunoSEQ multiplex PCR. The table lists a few thousand clones, about four fifths of them singletons, with around three fifths in the top ten. Sequenced: interventricular septum heart tissue obtained at autopsy. These receptors came from a man aged 18 to 29 with fulminant myocarditis from multisystem inflammatory syndrome in adults (MIS-A) after COVID-19. Both conserved end residues are part of each CDR3. The order of the fields is D gene, V gene, clone size, CDR3 length, J gene, CDR3 protein, CDR3 DNA. D genes are given only for firm matches. Clone size, where shown, is once, few, many, or a class for clones that have expanded.

>NA|TRBV12-3/TRBV12-4|NA|12|TRBJ2-3
CASGKAPGTQYF
TGTGCCAGCGGGAAGGCGCCAGGTACGCAGTATTTT
>NA|TRBV9|NA|13|TRBJ1-1
CASSNGVGTEAFF
TGTGCCTCATCAAACGGTGTTGGCACTGAAGCTTTCTTT
>NA|TRBV25-1|NA|14|TRBJ1-6
CASAGGHWDSPLHF
TGTGCCTCGGCGGGGGGGCATTGGGATTCACCCCTCCACTTT
>NA|TRBV19|NA|13|TRBJ2-3
CASSVRAGDTQYF
TGTGCCAGTAGTGTACGCGCTGGAGATACGCAGTATTTT
>TRBD1|TRBV10-2|few|12|TRBJ1-1
CASADVQGEAFF
TGCGCCAGCGCTGACGTACAGGGGGAAGCTTTCTTT
>NA|TRBV4-2|NA|15|TRBJ2-3
CASSQRGGSTDTQYF
TGTGCCAGCAGCCAAAGGGGGGGAAGCACAGATACGCAGTATTTT
>TRBD1|TRBV29-1|NA|16|TRBJ2-7
CSVAGVRQGSLYEQYF
TGCAGCGTTGCCGGTGTGAGACAGGGGTCCCTCTACGAGCAGTACTTC
>NA|TRBV19|NA|14|TRBJ2-7
CASSLHTSGAEQYF
TGTGCCAGTAGTCTCCACACCTCAGGGGCCGAGCAGTACTTC
>NA|TRBV28|NA|12|TRBJ1-1
CASRGGGTEAFF
TGTGCCAGCAGAGGGGGGGGGACTGAAGCTTTCTTT
>NA|TRBV24-1|NA|12|TRBJ2-1
CATSDFRGSQFF
TGTGCTACCAGTGATTTTCGGGGGTCTCAGTTCTTC